This T cell receptor (beta chain) was retrieved from a study of blood T cell repertoires in COVID-19. About the research overall: Samples taken during acute and convalescent COVID-19 were collected in the United States, Italy and Spain.

The CDR3 totals 15 residues. Original processing methods: For nucleated cells, counts were estimated from reference gene primer amplification. Measured with immunoSEQ multiplex PCR; TCRdb has only the in-frame clones, and not every one. V, J and clone size are taken as reported in that table, and D and trimming were inferred from the DNA itself. The sample carries tens of thousands of clones, about nine tenths recorded once. This clonotype was obtained from a man aged 45 to 65 with acute or convalescent COVID-19. The gene calls are TRBV21-1 and TRBJ2-1; TRBD2, the table's D call, lacks a check against the DNA. TRBV21-1 is noted as a pseudogene. Sequencing was carried out using peripheral blood. The CDR3 protein is CASSKRLATYNEQFF. The CDR3 DNA reads as TGTGCCAGCAGCAAGCGCCTAGCGACCTACAATGAGCAGTTCTTC.